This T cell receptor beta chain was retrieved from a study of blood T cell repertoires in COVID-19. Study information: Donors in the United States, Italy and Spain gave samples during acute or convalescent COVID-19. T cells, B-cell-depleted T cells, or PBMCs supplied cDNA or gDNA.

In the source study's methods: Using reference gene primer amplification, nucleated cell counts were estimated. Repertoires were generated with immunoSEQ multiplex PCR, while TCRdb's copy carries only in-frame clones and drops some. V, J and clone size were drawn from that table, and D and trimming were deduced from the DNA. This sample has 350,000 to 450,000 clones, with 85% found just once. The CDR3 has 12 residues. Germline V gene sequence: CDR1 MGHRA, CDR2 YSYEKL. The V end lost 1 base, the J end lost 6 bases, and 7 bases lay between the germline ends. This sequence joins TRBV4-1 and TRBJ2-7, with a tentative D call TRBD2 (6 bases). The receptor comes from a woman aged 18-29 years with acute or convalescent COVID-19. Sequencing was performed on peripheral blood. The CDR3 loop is CASSQGRGEQYF. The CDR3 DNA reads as TGCGCCAGCAGCCAAGGGCGGGGCGAGCAGTACTTC.